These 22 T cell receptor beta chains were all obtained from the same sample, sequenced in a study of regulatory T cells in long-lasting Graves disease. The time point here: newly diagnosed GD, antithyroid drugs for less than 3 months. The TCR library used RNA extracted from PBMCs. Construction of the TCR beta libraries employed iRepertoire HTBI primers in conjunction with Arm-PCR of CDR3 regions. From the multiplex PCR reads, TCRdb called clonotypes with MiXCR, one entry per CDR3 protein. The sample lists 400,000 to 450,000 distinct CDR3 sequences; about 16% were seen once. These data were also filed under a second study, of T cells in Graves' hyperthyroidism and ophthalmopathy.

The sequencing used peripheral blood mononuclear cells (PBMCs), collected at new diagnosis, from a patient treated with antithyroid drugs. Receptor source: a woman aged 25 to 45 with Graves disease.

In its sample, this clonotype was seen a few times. The CDR3 protein is CASGGAGETQYF. The CDR3 region has the DNA TGTGCCTCGGGGGGAGCCGGGGAGACCCAGTACTTC. The chain employs TRBV10-3 and TRBJ2-5; the match to TRBD2 covers 7 bases. The germline gives CDR1 ENHRY, CDR2 SYGVKD. The junction had 8 bases not matched to a gene; V was cut back by 11 bases and J by 5 bases. The CDR3 loop spans 12 amino acids.

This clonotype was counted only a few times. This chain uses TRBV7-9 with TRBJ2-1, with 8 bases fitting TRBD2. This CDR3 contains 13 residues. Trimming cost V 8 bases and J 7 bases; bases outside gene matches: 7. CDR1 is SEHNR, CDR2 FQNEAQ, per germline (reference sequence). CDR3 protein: CASRETGGNEQFF. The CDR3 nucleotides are TGTGCCAGCCGGGAGACGGGGGGGAATGAGCAGTTCTTC.

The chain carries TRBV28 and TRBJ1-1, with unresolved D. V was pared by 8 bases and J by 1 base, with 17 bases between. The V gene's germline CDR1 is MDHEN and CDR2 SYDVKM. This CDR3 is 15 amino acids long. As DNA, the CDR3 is TGTGCCAGCCTCAGGTCGGGTAATACGAACACTGAAGCTTTCTTT. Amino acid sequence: CASLRSGNTNTEAFF.

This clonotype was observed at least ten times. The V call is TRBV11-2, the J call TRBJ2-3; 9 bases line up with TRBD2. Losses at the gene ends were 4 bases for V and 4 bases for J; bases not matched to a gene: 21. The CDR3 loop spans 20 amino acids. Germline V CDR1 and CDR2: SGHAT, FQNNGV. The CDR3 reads CASSSLFTPSIAGDADTQYF. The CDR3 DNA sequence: TGTGCCAGCAGCTCCCTGTTCACTCCCTCAATAGCGGGAGATGCAGATACGCAGTATTTT.

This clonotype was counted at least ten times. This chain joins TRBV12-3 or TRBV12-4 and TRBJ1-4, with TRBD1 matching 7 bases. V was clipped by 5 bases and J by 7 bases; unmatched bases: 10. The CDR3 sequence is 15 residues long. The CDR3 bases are TGTGCCAGCAGTCCGACAGGGACGGGTGGTGAAAAACTGTTTTTT. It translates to CASSPTGTGGEKLFF.

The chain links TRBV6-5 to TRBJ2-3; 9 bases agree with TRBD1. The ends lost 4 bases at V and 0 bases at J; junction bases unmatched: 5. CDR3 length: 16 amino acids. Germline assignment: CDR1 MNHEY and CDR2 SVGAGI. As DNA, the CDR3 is TGTGCCAGCAGTTGGACAGGGGATTCTAGCACAGATACGCAGTATTTT. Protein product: CASSWTGDSSTDTQYF.

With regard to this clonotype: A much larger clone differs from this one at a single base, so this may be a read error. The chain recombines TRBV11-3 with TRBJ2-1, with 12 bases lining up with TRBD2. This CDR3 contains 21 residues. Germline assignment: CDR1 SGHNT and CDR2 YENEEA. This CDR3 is CASSQTRLGTSGPSSHNEQFF. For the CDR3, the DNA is TGTGCCAGCAGCCAAACTCGCTTGGGGACTAGCGGGCCGAGCTCCCACAATGAGCAGTTCTTC.

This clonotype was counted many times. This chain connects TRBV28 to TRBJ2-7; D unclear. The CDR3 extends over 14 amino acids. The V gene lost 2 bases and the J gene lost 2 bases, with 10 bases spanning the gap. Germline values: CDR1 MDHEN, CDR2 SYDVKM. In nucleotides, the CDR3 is TGTGCCAGCAGTTTAGGCAGGAGAGCCTACGAGCAGTACTTC. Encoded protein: CASSLGRRAYEQYF.

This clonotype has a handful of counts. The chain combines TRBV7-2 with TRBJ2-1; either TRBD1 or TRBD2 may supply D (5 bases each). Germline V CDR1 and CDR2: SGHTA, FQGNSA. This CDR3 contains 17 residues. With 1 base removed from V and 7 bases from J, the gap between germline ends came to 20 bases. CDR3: CASSLVRWGSKGNEQFF. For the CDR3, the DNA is TGTGCCAGCAGCTTAGTCCGGTGGGGGTCCAAGGGGAATGAGCAGTTCTTC.

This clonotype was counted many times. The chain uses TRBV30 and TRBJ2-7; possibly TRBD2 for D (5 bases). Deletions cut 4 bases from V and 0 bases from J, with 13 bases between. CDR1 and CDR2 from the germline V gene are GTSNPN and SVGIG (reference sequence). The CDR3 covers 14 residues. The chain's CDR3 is CAWIGMTSSYEQYF. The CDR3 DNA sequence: TGTGCCTGGATCGGGATGACGAGCTCCTACGAGCAGTACTTC.

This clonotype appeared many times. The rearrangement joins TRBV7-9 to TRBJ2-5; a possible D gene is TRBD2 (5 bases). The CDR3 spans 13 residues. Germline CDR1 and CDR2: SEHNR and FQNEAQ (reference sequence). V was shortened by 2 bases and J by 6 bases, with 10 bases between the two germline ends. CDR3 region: CASSLLAAKTQYF. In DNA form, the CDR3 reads TGTGCCAGCAGCTTACTAGCTGCAAAGACCCAGTACTTC.

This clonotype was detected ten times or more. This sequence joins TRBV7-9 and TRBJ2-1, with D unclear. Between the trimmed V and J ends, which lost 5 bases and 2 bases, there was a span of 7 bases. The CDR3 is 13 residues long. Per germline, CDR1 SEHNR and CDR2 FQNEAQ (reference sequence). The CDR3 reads CASSGRAYNEQFF. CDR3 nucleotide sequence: TGTGCCAGCAGCGGGCGCGCCTACAATGAGCAGTTCTTC.

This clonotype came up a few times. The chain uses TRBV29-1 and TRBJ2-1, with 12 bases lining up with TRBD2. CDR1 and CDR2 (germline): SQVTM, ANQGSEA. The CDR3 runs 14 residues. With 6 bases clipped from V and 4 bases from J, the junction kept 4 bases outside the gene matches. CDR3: CSVTGTSGYNEQFF. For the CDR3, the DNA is TGCAGCGTGACCGGGACTAGCGGGTACAATGAGCAGTTCTTC.

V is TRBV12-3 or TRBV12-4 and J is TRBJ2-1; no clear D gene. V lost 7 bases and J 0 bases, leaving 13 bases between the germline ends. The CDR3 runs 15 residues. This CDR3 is CASTLLVASYNEQFF. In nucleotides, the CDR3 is TGTGCCAGCACCCTCCTGGTAGCCTCCTACAATGAGCAGTTCTTC.

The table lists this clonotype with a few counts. The CDR3 reads CASSATSSPSYEQYF. The CDR3 DNA follows: TGTGCCAGCAGCGCAACTAGTTCTCCCTCCTACGAGCAGTACTTC. The genes are TRBV9 and TRBJ2-7; tentatively, D is TRBD2 (5 bases). From germline, CDR1 is SGDLS and CDR2 YYNGEE. This CDR3 is built from 15 residues. Deletions cut 3 bases from V and 0 bases from J, with 13 bases between.

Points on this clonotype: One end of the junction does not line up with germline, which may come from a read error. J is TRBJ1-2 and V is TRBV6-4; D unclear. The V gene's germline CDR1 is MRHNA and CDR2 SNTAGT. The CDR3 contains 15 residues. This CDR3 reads CASSYSRNILYGYTF. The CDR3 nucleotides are TGTGCCAGCAGTTACTCCCGGAACATACTCTATGGCTACACCTTC.

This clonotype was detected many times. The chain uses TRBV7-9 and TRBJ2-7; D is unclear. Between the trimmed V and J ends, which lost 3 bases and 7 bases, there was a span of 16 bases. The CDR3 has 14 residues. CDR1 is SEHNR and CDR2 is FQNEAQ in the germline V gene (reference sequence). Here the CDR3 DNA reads TGTGCCAGCAGCTTCAATTCGGGTGCAAGGGAGCAGTACTTC. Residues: CASSFNSGAREQYF.

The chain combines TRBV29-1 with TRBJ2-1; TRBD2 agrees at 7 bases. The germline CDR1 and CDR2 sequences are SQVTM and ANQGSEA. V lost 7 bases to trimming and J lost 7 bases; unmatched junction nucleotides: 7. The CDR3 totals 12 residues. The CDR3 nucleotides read TGCAGCGCCTGGACTAGAGTGAATGAGCAGTTCTTC. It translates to CSAWTRVNEQFF.

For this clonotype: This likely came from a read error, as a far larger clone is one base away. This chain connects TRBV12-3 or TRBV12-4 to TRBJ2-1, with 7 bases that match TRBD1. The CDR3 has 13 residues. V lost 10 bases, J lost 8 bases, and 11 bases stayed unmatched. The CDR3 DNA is TGTGCCACGCGGACAGGTAGAGGCGATGAGCAGTTCTTC. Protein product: CATRTGRGDEQFF.

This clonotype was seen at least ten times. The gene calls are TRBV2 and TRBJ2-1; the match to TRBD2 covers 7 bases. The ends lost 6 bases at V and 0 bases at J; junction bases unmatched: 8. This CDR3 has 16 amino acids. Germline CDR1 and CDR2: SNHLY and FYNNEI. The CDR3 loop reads CASSTSEPSSYNEQFF. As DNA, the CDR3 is TGTGCCAGCAGCACTAGCGAACCGAGCTCCTACAATGAGCAGTTCTTC. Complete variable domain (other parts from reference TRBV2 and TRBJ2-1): EPEVTQTPSHQVTQMGQEVILRCVPISNHLYFYWYRQILGQKVEFLVSFYNNEISEKSEIFDDQFSVERPDGSNFTLKIRSTKLEDSAMYFCASSTSEPSSYNEQFFGPGTRLTVL.

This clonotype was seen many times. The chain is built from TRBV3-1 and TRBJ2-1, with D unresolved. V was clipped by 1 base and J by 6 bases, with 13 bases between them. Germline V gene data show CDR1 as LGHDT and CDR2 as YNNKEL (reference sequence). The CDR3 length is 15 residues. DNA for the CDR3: TGTGCCAGCAGCCAAGGCCCACACTCCGTCAATGAGCAGTTCTTC. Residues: CASSQGPHSVNEQFF.

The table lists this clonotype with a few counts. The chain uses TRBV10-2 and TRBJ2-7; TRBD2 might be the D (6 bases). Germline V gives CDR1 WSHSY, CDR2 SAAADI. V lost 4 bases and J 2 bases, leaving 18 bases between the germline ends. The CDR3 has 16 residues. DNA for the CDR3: TGCGCCAGCAGTGTGGGGACTTCGATCGAGACCTACGAGCAGTACTTC. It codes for CASSVGTSIETYEQYF.